Only a few counts were recorded for the clone carrying this TCR beta chain. Its antigen is not identified. CDR1 is SGHRS, CDR2 YFSETQ, per germline. The CDR3 totals 16 residues. V was cut by 4 bases and J by 7 bases, with 18 bases left in between. This entry is derived from a study of T cells in Graves' hyperthyroidism and ophthalmopathy. Researchers amplified the TCR beta CDR3 regions from RNA transcripts. A first-round RT-PCR of the TCR CDR3 used the HTBI primer set. MiXCR, applied by TCRdb to the multiplex PCR reads, yields one record per CDR3 protein. This sample has around 390,000 distinct CDR3 sequences, with more than 12% found just once. Study-wide findings and caveats: The model's output predicted ophthalmopathy at a median of about 6.5 months prior to onset. Most thyroid clonotypes expanded above 0.001 appeared in blood too.

Sequencing was carried out using blood. This sequence originates from a woman aged 25 to 45 with Graves' ophthalmopathy. V and J are TRBV5-1 and TRBJ1-6, with D perhaps matching TRBD1 (5 bases). CDR3 sequence reads: CASSLGTPNGNSPLHF. Written as DNA, the CDR3 is TGCGCCAGCAGCCTTGGGACTCCCAATGGGAATTCACCCCTCCACTTT. The whole variable domain, remainder taken from reference TRBV5-1 and TRBJ1-6, is KAGVTQTPRYLIKTRGQQVTLSCSPISGHRSVSWYQQTPGQGLQFLFEYFSETQRNKGNFPGRFSGRQFSNSRSEMNVSTLELGDSALYLCASSLGTPNGNSPLHFGNGTRLTVT.